The present T cell receptor beta chain was sequenced within a study of identical twins. V lost 6 bases to trimming and J lost 2 bases, with 13 bases between them. This CDR3 comprises 13 residues. Germline CDR1 reads SQVTM; CDR2 reads ANQGSEA. TCRdb re-called the 5' RACE reads with MiXCR, one entry per CDR3 protein. The sample lists some 690,000 distinct CDR3 sequences; roughly 20% were seen once. This clonotype was detected ten times or more. These data also formed part of another study, on T cells expressing NK-cell markers. That report notes: One observes that, in several donors, these clonotypes were also the leading ones within the CD3+CD56-NKG2C+ fraction.

V and J are TRBV29-1 and TRBJ1-1; weak D call: TRBD1 (6 bases). The source material was PBMCs. The source is a woman aged 18 to 35 in good health. In DNA, the CDR3 is TGCAGCGTAAGCGGGACACCAAACACTGAAGCTTTCTTT. It yields the protein CSVSGTPNTEAFF.